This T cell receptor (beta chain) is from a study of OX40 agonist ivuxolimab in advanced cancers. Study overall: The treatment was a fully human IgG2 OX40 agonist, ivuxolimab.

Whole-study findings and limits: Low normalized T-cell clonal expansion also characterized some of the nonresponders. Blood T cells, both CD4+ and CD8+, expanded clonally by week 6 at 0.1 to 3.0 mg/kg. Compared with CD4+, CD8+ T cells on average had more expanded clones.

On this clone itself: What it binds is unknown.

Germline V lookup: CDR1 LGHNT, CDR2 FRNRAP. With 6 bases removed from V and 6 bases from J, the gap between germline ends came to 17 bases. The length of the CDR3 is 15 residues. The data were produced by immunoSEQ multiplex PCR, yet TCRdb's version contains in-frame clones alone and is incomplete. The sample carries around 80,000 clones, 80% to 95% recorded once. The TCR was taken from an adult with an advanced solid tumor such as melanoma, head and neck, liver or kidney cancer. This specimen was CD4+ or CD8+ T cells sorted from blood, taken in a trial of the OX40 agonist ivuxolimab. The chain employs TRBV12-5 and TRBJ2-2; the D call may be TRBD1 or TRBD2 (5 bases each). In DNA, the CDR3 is TGTGCTAGTGGCCTGAGGGACGGACCCGCCGGGGAGCTGTTTTTT. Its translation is CASGLRDGPAGELFF.